Listed below are T cell receptor beta chains from one sample, sequenced in a study of CD4 T cells in relation to SARS-CoV-2 and coronaviruses. The assay was immunoSEQ multiplex PCR, and TCRdb's table has in-frame clones only and misses some. The table has about 68,000 clones, approximately 95% seen once. The sample was naive CD4+ T cells from PBMCs. The receptor set was obtained from a human donor in good health. CDR3s include the opening cysteine and the closing phenylalanine or tryptophan. D genes are given only for firm matches. The listing skips clone size in some rows; elsewhere it reads once, few, many or a size class.

v_call: TRBV7-3; d_call: -; clone_size: -; j_call: TRBJ1-1; cdr3_nt: TGTGCCAGCAGCGCAGGAGGGAGTAGTGGAACTGAAGCTTTCTTT; cdr3_aa: CASSAGGSSGTEAFF
v_call: TRBV4-3; d_call: -; clone_size: -; j_call: TRBJ1-6; cdr3_nt: TGCGCCAGCAGCCAAGTTACGGGGGCGAGCGATAATTCACCCCTCCACTTT; cdr3_aa: CASSQVTGASDNSPLHF
v_call: TRBV5-8; d_call: TRBD1; clone_size: -; j_call: TRBJ1-2; cdr3_nt: TGTGCCAGCAGCTTCAACAGGGGTTCTTATGGCTACACCTTC; cdr3_aa: CASSFNRGSYGYTF
v_call: TRBV21-1; d_call: -; clone_size: -; j_call: TRBJ1-2; cdr3_nt: TGTGCCAGCAGCAAAAGAGAGGGACCCGCGACAGGGTGCAACTATGGCTACACCTTC; cdr3_aa: CASSKREGPATGCNYGYTF
v_call: TRBV19; d_call: -; clone_size: -; j_call: TRBJ2-2; cdr3_nt: TGTGCCAGTAGTATAGCGGTCGGGGAGCTGTTTTTT; cdr3_aa: CASSIAVGELFF
v_call: TRBV4-3; d_call: -; clone_size: -; j_call: TRBJ1-1; cdr3_nt: TGCGCCAGCAGCCAAAGAACCGGCGGGATTGAAGCTTTCTTT; cdr3_aa: CASSQRTGGIEAFF
v_call: TRBV4-2; d_call: -; clone_size: -; j_call: TRBJ2-7; cdr3_nt: TGTGCCAGCAGCCAAGATCGAACGAGGGGGTTTGCCTACGAGCAGTACTTC; cdr3_aa: CASSQDRTRGFAYEQYF
v_call: TRBV2; d_call: -; clone_size: -; j_call: TRBJ2-5; cdr3_nt: TGTGCCAGCAGTGAAGCGCTCCCCCGGGAGACCCAGTACTTC; cdr3_aa: CASSEALPRETQYF
v_call: TRBV10-3; d_call: -; clone_size: -; j_call: TRBJ2-3; cdr3_nt: TGTGCCATCAGTGAGTTGTCGGGGGGCGGTGGAGATACGCAGTATTTT; cdr3_aa: CAISELSGGGGDTQYF
v_call: TRBV18; d_call: TRBD2; clone_size: -; j_call: TRBJ2-7; cdr3_nt: TGTGCCAGCTCCTTTAGCGGGAACTCCTACGAGCAGTACTTC; cdr3_aa: CASSFSGNSYEQYF
v_call: TRBV10-3; d_call: TRBD1; clone_size: -; j_call: TRBJ2-5; cdr3_nt: TGTGCCATCAGTGGACAGGGTGGGGAGACCCAGTACTTC; cdr3_aa: CAISGQGGETQYF
v_call: TRBV6-1; d_call: -; clone_size: -; j_call: TRBJ2-1; cdr3_nt: TGTGCCAGCAGTGAAGCGGGGCTTCCCAATGAGCAGTTCTTC; cdr3_aa: CASSEAGLPNEQFF
v_call: TRBV19; d_call: TRBD1; clone_size: -; j_call: TRBJ1-5; cdr3_nt: TGTGCCAGTAGTATTGGGACAGGGGGCAATCAGCCCCAGCATTTT; cdr3_aa: CASSIGTGGNQPQHF
v_call: TRBV10-3; d_call: TRBD2; clone_size: -; j_call: TRBJ2-7; cdr3_nt: TGTGCCATCAGTGAGTCGTCTAGCGGGAGTTCCCCCTACGAGCAGTACTTC; cdr3_aa: CAISESSSGSSPYEQYF
v_call: TRBV7-9; d_call: -; clone_size: -; j_call: TRBJ2-3; cdr3_nt: TGTGCCAGCAGCTTCAACCGGGCTCCCGGGACAGATACGCAGTATTTT; cdr3_aa: CASSFNRAPGTDTQYF
v_call: TRBV5-6; d_call: TRBD1; clone_size: -; j_call: TRBJ2-7; cdr3_nt: TGTGCCAGCAGCTTGGGGACAGGGTCGTTTGGCGAGCAGTACTTC; cdr3_aa: CASSLGTGSFGEQYF
v_call: TRBV18; d_call: -; clone_size: -; j_call: TRBJ2-2; cdr3_nt: TGTGCCAGCTCTCAAACGCGGCAGAGGATCGGGGAGCTGTTTTTT; cdr3_aa: CASSQTRQRIGELFF
v_call: TRBV7-2; d_call: -; clone_size: -; j_call: TRBJ1-5; cdr3_nt: TGTGCCAGCAGCTTAGGTTGGGGACCCTATAACAATCAGCCCCAGCATTTT; cdr3_aa: CASSLGWGPYNNQPQHF
v_call: TRBV18; d_call: -; clone_size: -; j_call: TRBJ2-3; cdr3_nt: TGTGCCAGCTCCCCAGCACAGTTCACAGATACGCAGTATTTT; cdr3_aa: CASSPAQFTDTQYF
v_call: TRBV19; d_call: -; clone_size: once; j_call: TRBJ2-7; cdr3_nt: TGTGCCAGTAAGAAGTCTGGCTCCTACGAGCAGTACTTC; cdr3_aa: CASKKSGSYEQYF
v_call: TRBV2; d_call: -; clone_size: -; j_call: TRBJ1-1; cdr3_nt: TGTGCCAGCAGTGAAAGGGTCCCAGAAGCTTTCTTT; cdr3_aa: CASSERVPEAFF
v_call: TRBV3-1/TRBV3-2; d_call: TRBD1; clone_size: -; j_call: TRBJ2-2; cdr3_nt: TGTGCCAGCAGCGACGGGACAGCGAACACCGGGGAGCTGTTTTTT; cdr3_aa: CASSDGTANTGELFF
v_call: TRBV24-1; d_call: -; clone_size: once; j_call: TRBJ2-3; cdr3_nt: TGTGCCACCGGCTCGTCGAGCGGCAGTGGAGATACGCAGTATTTT; cdr3_aa: CATGSSSGSGDTQYF
v_call: TRBV7-2; d_call: -; clone_size: -; j_call: TRBJ2-2; cdr3_nt: TGTGCCAGCAGCTTAGCGCTAAGTCCCGGGGGCCAGTTGTTTTTT; cdr3_aa: CASSLALSPGGQLFF
v_call: TRBV7-2; d_call: TRBD2; clone_size: -; j_call: TRBJ2-5; cdr3_nt: TGTGCCAGCAGCCCGACTAGCGGGGCATGGGAGACCCAGTACTTC; cdr3_aa: CASSPTSGAWETQYF
v_call: TRBV28; d_call: -; clone_size: -; j_call: TRBJ2-5; cdr3_nt: TGTGCCAGCGGCACCCCGGGACAAATTGAAGAGACCCAGTACTTC; cdr3_aa: CASGTPGQIEETQYF
v_call: TRBV28; d_call: TRBD1; clone_size: -; j_call: TRBJ2-7; cdr3_nt: TGTGCCAGCAGACTCCCGGGACAGGGGTACGAGCAGTACTTC; cdr3_aa: CASRLPGQGYEQYF
v_call: TRBV24-1; d_call: -; clone_size: -; j_call: TRBJ2-1; cdr3_nt: TGTGCCACCAGTGATTCAGGGGGGGACTTCAATGAGCAGTTCTTC; cdr3_aa: CATSDSGGDFNEQFF
v_call: TRBV6-2/TRBV6-3; d_call: TRBD2; clone_size: -; j_call: TRBJ2-7; cdr3_nt: TGTGCCAGCAGTTACTGGGACTATAGCAACGAGCAGTACTTC; cdr3_aa: CASSYWDYSNEQYF
v_call: TRBV5-4; d_call: TRBD2; clone_size: once; j_call: TRBJ2-7; cdr3_nt: TGTGCCAGCAGCGCATCGTTAGCGGGAGGGAGGTACGAGCAGTACTTC; cdr3_aa: CASSASLAGGRYEQYF
v_call: TRBV5-1; d_call: -; clone_size: -; j_call: TRBJ2-7; cdr3_nt: TGCGCCAGCAGCGCCCGGGACGGGCAATATCGGTACTTC; cdr3_aa: CASSARDGQYRYF
v_call: TRBV19; d_call: -; clone_size: -; j_call: TRBJ1-1; cdr3_nt: TGTGCCAGTAGGCCCCCGGGTACTGAAGCTTTCTTT; cdr3_aa: CASRPPGTEAFF
v_call: TRBV5-8; d_call: -; clone_size: -; j_call: TRBJ2-2; cdr3_nt: TGTGCCAGCAGCTTGCCGTCAGGAGCGAACACCGGGGAGCTGTTTTTT; cdr3_aa: CASSLPSGANTGELFF
v_call: TRBV4-3; d_call: TRBD1; clone_size: -; j_call: TRBJ1-6; cdr3_nt: TGCGCCAGCAGCCAGGTCAGCCCCGGGACAGGATATAATTCACCCCTCCACTTT; cdr3_aa: CASSQVSPGTGYNSPLHF
v_call: TRBV18; d_call: TRBD1; clone_size: -; j_call: TRBJ2-5; cdr3_nt: TGTGCCAGCTCACCTGAACAGGGGTGGGGAGAGACCCAGTACTTC; cdr3_aa: CASSPEQGWGETQYF
v_call: TRBV4-1; d_call: TRBD1; clone_size: -; j_call: TRBJ2-7; cdr3_nt: TGCGCCAGCAGCCAATACAGGGGCGGTAGGCTCTACGAGCAGTACTTC; cdr3_aa: CASSQYRGGRLYEQYF
v_call: TRBV18; d_call: -; clone_size: -; j_call: TRBJ2-3; cdr3_nt: TGTGCCAGCTCACCACCGGCAGGCACAGATACGCAGTATTTT; cdr3_aa: CASSPPAGTDTQYF
v_call: TRBV3-1/TRBV3-2; d_call: -; clone_size: -; j_call: TRBJ1-3; cdr3_nt: TGTGCCAGCAGCGGAGGATCGACTGGAAACACCATATATTTT; cdr3_aa: CASSGGSTGNTIYF
v_call: TRBV10-3; d_call: TRBD1; clone_size: -; j_call: TRBJ2-5; cdr3_nt: TGTGCCATCAGCCGACAGGGGTACCAAGAGACCCAGTACTTC; cdr3_aa: CAISRQGYQETQYF
v_call: TRBV28; d_call: TRBD1; clone_size: -; j_call: TRBJ1-3; cdr3_nt: TGTGCCAGCAGTTTATCCGGGACAGCCCCTCTTGGAAACACCATATATTTT; cdr3_aa: CASSLSGTAPLGNTIYF
v_call: TRBV28; d_call: -; clone_size: -; j_call: TRBJ1-2; cdr3_nt: TGTGCCAGCAGTTTTACGCAGGCCACAGCTAACTATGGCTACACCTTC; cdr3_aa: CASSFTQATANYGYTF
v_call: TRBV29-1; d_call: -; clone_size: -; j_call: TRBJ2-7; cdr3_nt: TGCAGCGGGGGCGGAAATAGCTACGAGCAGTACTTC; cdr3_aa: CSGGGNSYEQYF
v_call: TRBV7-9; d_call: TRBD2; clone_size: -; j_call: TRBJ2-1; cdr3_nt: TGTGCCAGCAGCCAGACGGGGGGAGGGCTCTTC; cdr3_aa: CASSQTGGGLF
v_call: TRBV5-1; d_call: -; clone_size: -; j_call: TRBJ2-3; cdr3_nt: TGCGCCAGCAGCTCGGACGGTGGATCCACAGATACGCAGTATTTT; cdr3_aa: CASSSDGGSTDTQYF
v_call: TRBV2; d_call: -; clone_size: -; j_call: TRBJ1-6; cdr3_nt: TGTGCCAGCAGTGAGAGGTGGTCAGATCCCTCCTATAATTCACCCCTCCACTTT; cdr3_aa: CASSERWSDPSYNSPLHF
v_call: TRBV2; d_call: -; clone_size: -; j_call: TRBJ2-3; cdr3_nt: TGTGCCAGCTTAAGCGCTAGCACAGATACGCAGTATTTT; cdr3_aa: CASLSASTDTQYF
v_call: TRBV19; d_call: TRBD2; clone_size: -; j_call: TRBJ2-3; cdr3_nt: TGTGCCAGTAGTGGGACTAGTAGCACAGATACGCAGTATTTT; cdr3_aa: CASSGTSSTDTQYF
v_call: TRBV19; d_call: TRBD1; clone_size: -; j_call: TRBJ1-2; cdr3_nt: TGTGCCAGTAGTACAGACTCTGGGACAGGGAGGGGAAGGGGCTACACCTTC; cdr3_aa: CASSTDSGTGRGRGYTF